The T cell receptor beta chain described here comes from a study of blood T cell repertoires in COVID-19. In the authors' workflow: The authors estimated nucleated cell counts from reference gene primer amplification. Sequenced by immunoSEQ multiplex PCR; TCRdb stores in-frame clones only, minus some. V, J and clone size derive from that table, while D and trimming were established from the DNA sequence. The repertoire has 190,000 or so clones, roughly 84% of them found once; the top ten carry roughly 6.9%. Donors of Cohort 3 who recovered were those that had two negative PCRs, clearance, or symptom resolution. Trimming took off 1 base at V and 1 base at J, with 6 bases between the two ends. The germline V gene encodes CDR1 SGDLS and CDR2 YYNGEE. The CDR3 consists of 14 residues.

This clonotype was obtained from a middle-aged man who had recovered from COVID-19. Sequenced input: PBMCs or T cells enriched from blood (not recorded which). The chain joins TRBV9 to TRBJ1-3; TRBD1 is a possible D gene (5 bases). The CDR3 sequence is CASSVQGSGNTIYF. CDR3 nucleotides: TGTGCCAGCAGCGTACAGGGATCTGGAAACACCATATATTTT.